Sequencing of this T cell receptor (beta chain) was carried out in a study of blood T cell repertoires in COVID-19. Across the study: The United States, Italy and Spain supplied acute and convalescent COVID-19 samples. In each case, the material was cDNA or gDNA derived from T cells, B-cell-depleted T cells, or PBMCs.

This CDR3 is 15 amino acids long. After removal of 0 bases from V and 9 bases from J, the junction contained 5 bases not matched to a gene. Per the germline V gene, CDR1 is SGHTA and CDR2 is FQGNSA. How the authors handled the data: Reference gene primer amplification yielded estimated nucleated cell counts. The repertoire was sequenced with immunoSEQ multiplex PCR; TCRdb's copy has only in-frame clones and lacks some. V and J calls and clone size are copied from that table; D and trimming were computed from the DNA. The sample lists about 250,000 clones; 85% were seen once. All enrollees were roughly 18 to 95 years old and from about 24 US areas.

This chain links TRBV7-2 with TRBJ2-1; TRBD2 matches 10 bases. The clonotype was recovered from a woman aged 45-59 years with acute COVID-19. Sequenced material: PBMCs or T cells enriched from blood (not recorded which). CDR3 residues: CASSLASGGAGEQFF. The CDR3 DNA sequence: TGTGCCAGCAGCTTAGCGAGCGGGGGGGCGGGTGAGCAGTTCTTC. The full variable domain, rest sourced from reference TRBV7-2 and TRBJ2-1, is GAGVSQSPSNKVTEKGKDVELRCDPISGHTALYWYRQSLGQGLEFLIYFQGNSAPDKSGLPSDRFSAERTGGSVSTLTIQRTQQEDSAVYLCASSLASGGAGEQFFGPGTRLTVL.